The T cell receptor (beta chain) under discussion was sequenced for a study of radiotherapy plus CTLA-4 blockade in lung cancer. Study in general: Disease control was present in 30% to 40% of patients, and objective responses in under 20%. Findings and limits, study-wide: Early blood T cell clone dynamics reportedly forecast response best, with interferon-beta. Following radiotherapy plus ipilimumab, tumor-derived TCR clones expanded in the blood.

Alongside CTLA-4 blockade with ipilimumab, patients with chemo-refractory metastatic non-small-cell lung cancer received focal radiation. Here immunoSEQ multiplex PCR was the method, and the copy in TCRdb shows in-frame clones only, minus some. The sample lists more than 60,000 clones; 60% to 80% were seen once. Trimming took off 0 bases at V and 4 bases at J, with 14 bases between the two ends. Germline V gene lookup returns CDR1 SGHRS and CDR2 YFSETQ. This CDR3 comprises 15 residues. This clone has only a few counts. Antigen specificity is unknown. Sequenced here: peripheral blood, sampled from a patient treated with radiotherapy plus ipilimumab. The clonotype comes from a human donor with non-small cell lung cancer who had a complete response to radiotherapy plus ipilimumab. The V call is TRBV5-1, the J call TRBJ2-7; tentatively, D is TRBD1 (6 bases). CDR3 DNA sequence: TGCGCCAGCAGCTTGGCAGGGGTGGCAAGGTACGAGCAGTACTTC. Its protein product is CASSLAGVARYEQYF.